The 7 T cell receptor beta chains reported below all come from one sample, sequenced in a study of T cell responses to AZD1222 COVID-19 vaccine. Clones were read by immunoSEQ multiplex PCR, and TCRdb kept only the in-frame ones, dropping some. The sample yields some 95,000 clones, about nine tenths seen once. The source was peripheral blood, collected on day 0 of MenACWY control vaccination. These receptors were obtained from an adult in good health.

V and J are TRBV10-3 and TRBJ1-5, with D unclear. Between the trimmed V and J ends, which lost 3 bases and 6 bases, there was a span of 12 bases. Looked up from germline, CDR1 is ENHRY and CDR2 is SYGVKD. CDR3 size: 14 residues. CDR3 nucleotide sequence: TGTGCCATCAGTGACAGACTTAGGGTTCAGCCCCAGCATTTT. Translated, it gives CAISDRLRVQPQHF.

The gene calls are TRBV27 and TRBJ2-2; D unresolved. Trimming took 0 bases from V and 1 from J, leaving 3 bases between them. The CDR3 has 14 residues. Germline V gene sequence: CDR1 MNHEY, CDR2 SMNVEV (reference sequence). The CDR3 DNA sequence: TGTGCCAGCAGTTTATCAGGGAACACCGGGGAGCTGTTTTTT. The encoded protein is CASSLSGNTGELFF.

The DNA for the CDR3 is TGTGCCACCAGCAGAGAACTTGGACAGGGGGCGAGACATGGCTACACCTTC. Protein sequence: CATSRELGQGARHGYTF. V and J are TRBV15 and TRBJ1-2; 11 bases match TRBD1. Germline V CDR1 and CDR2: LNHNV, YYDKDF (reference sequence). V shed 0 bases, J shed 6 bases, and the junction held 9 bases outside the gene matches. The CDR3 sequence is 17 residues long.

The chain uses TRBV27 and TRBJ1-6; no reliable D call. CDR1 is MNHEY and CDR2 is SMNVEV in the germline V gene (reference sequence). V lost 4 bases and J lost 6, with 7 bases in between. The CDR3 spans 13 residues. CDR3 loop: CASSSSGNSPLHF. The CDR3 DNA follows: TGTGCCAGCAGTTCTAGTGGTAATTCACCCCTCCACTTT.

This rearrangement joins TRBV27 to TRBJ1-5; D unresolved. V gave up 3 bases and J gave up 6 bases, with 18 bases separating them. The CDR3 runs 16 residues. CDR1 and CDR2 (germline): MNHEY, SMNVEV (reference sequence). In nucleotides, the CDR3 is TGTGCCAGCAGTTTGTCGAGGGCGTCAGGTGGTCAGCCCCAGCATTTT. Its translation is CASSLSRASGGQPQHF.

This rearrangement joins TRBV7-3 to TRBJ1-2, with unresolved D. Per germline, CDR1 SGHTA and CDR2 FQGTGA. Trimming removed 2 bases at V and 10 bases at J, with 17 bases between. There are 14 residues in the CDR3. CDR3 nucleotide sequence: TGTGCCAGCAGCTTAGGCTCCCAGGATCGTGCCTACACCTTC. It is translated as CASSLGSQDRAYTF.

The chain employs TRBV4-3 and TRBJ2-3; perhaps TRBD2 as D (7 bases). There are 15 residues in the CDR3. The V and J ends lost 3 bases and 4 bases respectively, with 14 bases between them. Germline lookup yields CDR1 LGHNA and CDR2 YSLEER. The CDR3 sequence: CASSHRGADSDTQYF. The CDR3 coding sequence is TGCGCCAGCAGCCACCGGGGGGCGGATTCAGATACGCAGTATTTT.